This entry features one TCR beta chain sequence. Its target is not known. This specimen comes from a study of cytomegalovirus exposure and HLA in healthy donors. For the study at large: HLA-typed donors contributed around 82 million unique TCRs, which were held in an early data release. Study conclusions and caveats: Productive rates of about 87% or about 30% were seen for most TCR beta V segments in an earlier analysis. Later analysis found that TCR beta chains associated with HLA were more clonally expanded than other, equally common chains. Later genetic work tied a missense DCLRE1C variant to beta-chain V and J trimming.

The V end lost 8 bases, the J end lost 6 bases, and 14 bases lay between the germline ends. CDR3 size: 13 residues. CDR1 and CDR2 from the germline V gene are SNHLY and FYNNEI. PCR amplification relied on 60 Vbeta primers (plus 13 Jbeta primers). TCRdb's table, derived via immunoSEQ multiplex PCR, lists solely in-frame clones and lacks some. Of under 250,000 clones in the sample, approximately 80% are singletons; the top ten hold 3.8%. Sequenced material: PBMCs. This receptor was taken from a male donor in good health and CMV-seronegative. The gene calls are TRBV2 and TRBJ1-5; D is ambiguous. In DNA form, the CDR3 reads TGTGCCAGCGTCCGGGAGGGTGGTCAGCCCCAGCATTTT. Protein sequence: CASVREGGQPQHF.